This T cell receptor beta chain comes out of a study of chemoradiotherapy in HPV16-positive cancers (dated by TCRdb to 2021 to 2024). General notes on the study: Functional T-cell assays on cells from a couple of HPV16-positive patients defined candidate HPV-specific T-cell clones and common TCR motifs. The candidate HPV-specific TCRs and motifs were then tracked in TCR repertoires from over 85 patients with HPV-related cancers. Whether T-cell immunity against the HPV oncoproteins E6 and E7 changes during chemoradiotherapy and whether survival is affected by this immunity were examined in the study.

Repertoires were sampled repeatedly over the course of chemoradiotherapy, so clonal expansion could be followed in the tumor microenvironment. The investigation overall reported the following: Expansion of candidate HPV-specific clones and E7-related TCR motifs was observed in the tumor microenvironment during treatment, whereas no such expansion was observed for non-HPV-specific T cells. In HPV16-positive patients, expansion of HPV-responsive T cells during chemoradiotherapy was associated with improved recurrence-free survival. The functional definition of HPV-specific T cells was derived from only two HPV16-positive patients, and the survival association was reported for HPV16-positive patients.

Via the germline V gene (reference sequence), CDR1 is LNHDA and CDR2 SQIVND. The CDR3 has 13 amino acids, counting the end cysteine and phenylalanine. Only the CDR3 portion is preserved as DNA: 39 bases, with reading frame beginning at the first base. For this chain, trimming is 9 bases at the V end and 6 bases at the J end, and the number of junction bases without a gene match is 6. The library was obtained by the immunoSEQ multiplex PCR assay. The clones in this table, taken by TCRdb from immuneACCESS, are in-frame only. Not every clone is retained; where verified, under half of the shortfall comes from an unresolved V gene, and the cause of the rest is unknown. A total of tens of thousands of clones appear in this sample, approximately 91% of them only once. The ten top clones hold 3.5% to 4.5% of the sample. As to this clone: Its specific antigen is unknown. Per-base quality was not reported, and no clone a single base away is much larger than it.

This sequence was found in a human donor with HPV-associated anogenital cancer. The sequenced sample was blood, obtained from a patient who underwent chemoradiotherapy. This receptor chain uses TRBV19 and TRBJ2-1; TRBD1 lines up with 9 middle nucleotides. The CDR3: CASSKDRGNEQFF. The base sequence is TGTGCCAGCTCCAAGGACAGGGGCAATGAGCAGTTCTTC. Joined to the reference TRBV19 and TRBJ2-1 proteins, this CDR3 gives the full variable domain: DGGITQSPKYLFRKEGQNVTLSCEQNLNHDAMYWYRQDPGQGLRLIYYSQIVNDFQKGDIAEGYSVSREKKESFPLTVTSAQKNPTAFYLCASSKDRGNEQFFGPGTRLTVL.